Given below is one T cell receptor beta chain in context. Its antigen is unidentified. This CDR3 has 15 amino acids. CDR1 and CDR2 from the germline V gene are SGHRS and YFSETQ. Trimming removed 3 bases at V and 7 bases at J, with 17 bases between. Generated by immunoSEQ multiplex PCR, the TCRdb table keeps only in-frame clones and is missing some. The sample lists tens of thousands of clones, about 80% seen once, with less than 4.5% in the top ten. The sample is drawn from a study of PD-L1 blockade in urothelial cancer. On the study more broadly: In about 2014, patients got going on atezolizumab, taking 1,200 mg intravenously every 3 weeks. Blood analysis took place 3 weeks (second dose) and 6 weeks after treatment start. Study-wide results and limits: A below-median TCR clonality in blood before treatment predicted better survival.

The V gene is TRBV5-1, the J gene TRBJ2-1; D might be TRBD1 (5 bases). The sample was PBMCs, taken around atezolizumab (anti-PD-L1) treatment. The receptor was derived from a man in his sixties or seventies with urothelial cancer. CDR3 in DNA: TGCGCCAGCAGCTCCGACAGACAAAGGGGTAATGAGCAGTTCTTC. It encodes CASSSDRQRGNEQFF.